This T cell receptor beta chain was sequenced during a study of blood T cell repertoires in COVID-19 (TCRdb year 2020). About the investigation overall: Samples from collaborators originated in the United States, Italy and Spain and spanned both the acute and convalescent phases of COVID-19. The samples were drawn from the first 160 participants of the ongoing ImmuneRACE study and from 1,200 or so subjects provided by 6 global collaborators. Sample metadata almost always included a de-identified subject ID, COVID-19 status, age in years and sex. HLA class I and class II types, where available, came from metadata supplied by the sample provider rather than from assay-based typing. Subjects who had been exposed to COVID-19, were actively infected with it, or had recovered from it provided the deeply sampled blood TCRbeta repertoires that made up the dataset. A freely available public database, intended as a resource for researchers studying the immune response to SARS-CoV-2, is where the repertoires were released. The material from the prospective study consisted of cDNA or gDNA derived from T cells, B-cell-depleted T cells, or PBMCs. Broad study findings and their caveats: How much clinical and demographic metadata was included differed by source and by participant, and the metadata was provided uncurated.

TCRbeta CDR3 regions were amplified from genomic DNA by means of the immunoSEQ Assay, a bias-controlled multiplex PCR. Per the source publication's procedure: Within the assay, amplification of reference gene primers was used to estimate how many nucleated cells each sample contained. To quantify the absolute abundance of each unique TCRbeta CDR3 rearrangement, sequence reads were collapsed and filtered. For each sample, productive Simpson clonality was calculated by taking the square root of Simpson's diversity index across productive rearrangements. TCRdb mirrors the immuneACCESS table, restricted to in-frame sequences. Some clones are absent from its copies; in checked studies, under half trace to an unresolved V gene, and the reason for the others is unknown. The DNA gave D and trimming, while V, J and clone size come from that table. The sample profile shows about 110,000 clones; approximately 76% of them were found once. The ten largest clones add up to approximately 19% of the sample.

Its CDR3 holds 14 amino acids, cysteine through phenylalanine. The read is trimmed to its CDR3 DNA, 42 bases read in frame from base 1. From the germline V gene, CDR1 is SGDLS and CDR2 is YYNGEE. V was cut back by 2 bases and J by 6 bases, leaving a gap of 11 bases between them. This clone was recorded only once. Its binding antigen is unknown. Base qualities were left out, and no much larger clone turns up one base away. Collaborating institutions collected whole blood in K2EDTA tubes following their own protocols. For TCRbeta analysis, collaborators shipped samples in one of three forms: frozen whole blood, isolated PBMCs, or DNA extracted from either of those sample types.

This clonotype originated in a woman aged 70-85 years with acute or convalescent COVID-19. Rearrangement joined TRBV9 to TRBJ2-2, with TRBD1 as a weak D call on 6 bases. Material: peripheral blood. The CDR3 protein: CASSVQQGSGELFF. Read as DNA, the sequence is TGTGCCAGCAGCGTTCAACAGGGATCCGGGGAGCTGTTTTTT.